These T cell receptor beta chains were read from a single sample in a study of blood T cells in healthy people across ages. One entry per CDR3 protein results from TCRdb running MiXCR on the 5' RACE reads. The sample consists of 780,000 or so distinct CDR3 sequences, 53% of them appearing once. Material: blood. These receptors came from a man older than 75 in good health. Both conserved end residues are part of each CDR3. A D gene is named only where the DNA matches it firmly. Clone size appears in some rows only: once, few, many, or a class for an expanded clone.

V: TRBV11-3; size: -; J: TRBJ2-2; D: -; DNA: TGTGCCAGCAGCCCCGGAGGGGCTAGGAACACCGGGGAGCTGTTTTTT; CDR3: CASSPGGARNTGELFF
V: TRBV6-6; size: -; J: TRBJ2-5; D: TRBD2; DNA: TGTGCCAGCAGTTCCGAGCGGGAGTGGGAGACCCAGTACTTC; CDR3: CASSSEREWETQYF
V: TRBV6-1; size: -; J: TRBJ2-7; D: -; DNA: TGTGCCAGTCTTCTAAAGGACGAGCAGTACTTC; CDR3: CASLLKDEQYF
V: TRBV12-3/TRBV12-4; size: -; J: TRBJ2-1; D: -; DNA: TGTGCCAGCAGTTTTCTCGGGTCGGGCAATGAGCAGTTCTTC; CDR3: CASSFLGSGNEQFF
V: TRBV20-1; size: -; J: TRBJ2-7; D: TRBD2; DNA: TGCAGTGCTAGGATACTAGCGGGAGTCCTCACGGGGGGCGAGCAGTACTTC; CDR3: CSARILAGVLTGGEQYF
V: TRBV11-1; size: -; J: TRBJ1-1; D: -; DNA: TGTGCCAGCAACCTGCCCCCGAACACTGAAGCTTTCTTT; CDR3: CASNLPPNTEAFF
V: TRBV2; size: -; J: TRBJ1-1; D: TRBD1; DNA: TGTGCCAGCAGGCTCCACAGGGGGCTTGAAGCTTTCTTT; CDR3: CASRLHRGLEAFF
V: TRBV20-1; size: few; J: TRBJ2-7; D: TRBD1; DNA: TGCAGTGCTCCGGACAGGGACTCCTACGAGCAGTACTTC; CDR3: CSAPDRDSYEQYF
V: TRBV5-1; size: -; J: TRBJ2-4; D: -; DNA: TGCGCCAGCAGCTTGGCCCCAGGGTCCAAAAACATTCAGTACTTC; CDR3: CASSLAPGSKNIQYF
V: TRBV6-5; size: few; J: TRBJ1-2; D: -; DNA: TGTGCCAGCAGTTACTCGAGCTCTATCGGCTACACCTTC; CDR3: CASSYSSSIGYTF
V: TRBV6-2/TRBV6-3; size: -; J: TRBJ2-1; D: -; DNA: TGTGCCAGCAGTACCGGGATTAGGCCGACCAATGAGCAGTTCTTC; CDR3: CASSTGIRPTNEQFF
V: TRBV5-1; size: -; J: TRBJ2-7; D: -; DNA: TGCGCCAGCAGCTTGACAGGTCCCCGATCCTACGAGCAGTACTTC; CDR3: CASSLTGPRSYEQYF
V: TRBV29-1; size: -; J: TRBJ2-7; D: -; DNA: TGCAGCGTCGCACAGAGGAACTACGAGCAGTACTTC; CDR3: CSVAQRNYEQYF
V: TRBV28; size: few; J: TRBJ2-5; D: -; DNA: TGTGCCAGCAGTTTAAGGTCACCCGAGACCCAGTACTTC; CDR3: CASSLRSPETQYF
V: TRBV7-6; size: -; J: TRBJ1-4; D: -; DNA: TGTGCCAGCAGCTTGCAGGGGATTCTTCCGGAAAAACTGTTTTTT; CDR3: CASSLQGILPEKLFF
V: TRBV20-1; size: -; J: TRBJ1-4; D: -; DNA: TGCAGTGCTACAAAGCCGGGAGGGGAGATCGAAAAACTGTTTTTT; CDR3: CSATKPGGEIEKLFF
V: TRBV9; size: -; J: TRBJ2-7; D: TRBD2; DNA: TGTGCCAGCAGCGCACCCTTGGGACTAGAGGGTCTCGAGCAGTACTTC; CDR3: CASSAPLGLEGLEQYF
V: TRBV6-6; size: -; J: TRBJ2-4; D: -; DNA: TGTGCCAGCAGTACTGGGACGGCCCAGTACTTC; CDR3: CASSTGTAQYF
V: TRBV10-3; size: -; J: TRBJ2-7; D: -; DNA: TGTGCCATCAACGGCCAGAATGGAGGGGTCGAGAACGAGCAGTACTTC; CDR3: CAINGQNGGVENEQYF
V: TRBV27; size: once; J: TRBJ1-6; D: -; DNA: TGTGCCAGCCCTAGTGAGGAATCACCCCTCCACTTT; CDR3: CASPSEESPLHF
V: TRBV13; size: -; J: TRBJ2-5; D: TRBD1; DNA: TGTGCCAGCAGCTTGGGGATATTAGGGACAGGGGGTTACGGAGAGACCCAGTACTTC; CDR3: CASSLGILGTGGYGETQYF
V: TRBV25-1; size: few; J: TRBJ2-7; D: -; DNA: TGTGCCAGCAGTGTGGACCTGTACGAGCAGTACTTC; CDR3: CASSVDLYEQYF
V: TRBV4-1; size: -; J: TRBJ2-1; D: TRBD2; DNA: TGCGCCAGCAGCCGTTTCCTAGCGGGGGCCTACAATGAGCAGTTCTTC; CDR3: CASSRFLAGAYNEQFF
V: TRBV6-6; size: -; J: TRBJ2-1; D: TRBD1; DNA: TGTGCCAGCAGTTCCGGGACAGGGGTGTTCAATGAGCAGTTCTTC; CDR3: CASSSGTGVFNEQFF
V: TRBV20-1; size: -; J: TRBJ2-3; D: -; DNA: TGCAGTGCTGGCCCTATAGGCGGCGCGTATTTT; CDR3: CSAGPIGGAYF
V: TRBV7-9; size: few; J: TRBJ2-1; D: -; DNA: TGTGCCAGCAGCTTAGGAGGGGGTGGCTACAATGAGCAGTTCTTC; CDR3: CASSLGGGGYNEQFF
V: TRBV11-2; size: few; J: TRBJ2-1; D: -; DNA: TGTGCCAGCAGCCGAATTGGGCGGGGCTCCTACAATGAGCAGTTCTTC; CDR3: CASSRIGRGSYNEQFF
V: TRBV5-4; size: -; J: TRBJ2-7; D: -; DNA: TGTGCCAGCAGCTCTCTAAGCGGGTCCTACGAGCAGTACTTC; CDR3: CASSSLSGSYEQYF
V: TRBV9; size: -; J: TRBJ2-1; D: TRBD2; DNA: TGTGCCAGCAGCGTAGACGCGGGAGGGGTGGTAAATGAGCAGTTCTTC; CDR3: CASSVDAGGVVNEQFF
V: TRBV15; size: -; J: TRBJ2-7; D: -; DNA: TGTGCCACCAGCAGAGTTCGTCAGGGGGGCACCTACGAGCAGTACTTC; CDR3: CATSRVRQGGTYEQYF
V: TRBV20-1; size: few; J: TRBJ2-7; D: -; DNA: TGCAGTGCTAAGGGCGGGGTTCAGTACTTC; CDR3: CSAKGGVQYF
V: TRBV28; size: -; J: TRBJ2-4; D: TRBD1; DNA: TGTGCCAGCAGACCGGGACAGGGGAGGGGCATTCAGTACTTC; CDR3: CASRPGQGRGIQYF
V: TRBV5-1; size: -; J: TRBJ2-7; D: TRBD1; DNA: TGCGCCAGCAGCTCCCAGGGGGTTTCCCACGAGCAGTACTTC; CDR3: CASSSQGVSHEQYF
V: TRBV7-9; size: few; J: TRBJ2-7; D: -; DNA: TGTGCCAGCAGCTTGGCGGGATCGCTCTACGAGCAGTACTTC; CDR3: CASSLAGSLYEQYF
V: TRBV20-1; size: -; J: TRBJ1-1; D: -; DNA: TGCAGTGCTAGAGATCCAGGGCGGGCTGAAGCTTTCTTT; CDR3: CSARDPGRAEAFF
V: TRBV7-2; size: once; J: TRBJ1-1; D: -; DNA: TGTGCCAGCAGCCCAAACAAACCCGGGACACCAGAAGCTTTCTTT; CDR3: CASSPNKPGTPEAFF
V: TRBV20-1; size: few; J: TRBJ2-5; D: TRBD2; DNA: TGCAGTGCTTCCCGGGGGACTAGCGGAGAGACCCAGTACTTC; CDR3: CSASRGTSGETQYF
V: TRBV24-1; size: -; J: TRBJ1-1; D: -; DNA: TGTGCCACCAGTGATTTGGGGGGCACTGAAGCTTTCTTT; CDR3: CATSDLGGTEAFF
V: TRBV12-3/TRBV12-4; size: few; J: TRBJ1-1; D: -; DNA: TGTGCCAGCACCTGGGGGGGCACTGAAGCTTTCTTT; CDR3: CASTWGGTEAFF
V: TRBV24-1; size: -; J: TRBJ1-5; D: TRBD1; DNA: TGTGCCCCTCAGGGGGGGGTAAGTCAGCCCCAGCATTTT; CDR3: CAPQGGVSQPQHF
V: TRBV6-1; size: -; J: TRBJ2-7; D: TRBD1; DNA: TGTGCCTCTACAGCCTGGACAGGGGCCACCGTAACCTACGAGCAGTACTTC; CDR3: CASTAWTGATVTYEQYF
V: TRBV27; size: -; J: TRBJ1-1; D: TRBD1; DNA: TGTGCCAGCCACGGACAGGGCGGTGAAGCTTTCTTT; CDR3: CASHGQGGEAFF
V: TRBV12-3/TRBV12-4; size: few; J: TRBJ1-5; D: -; DNA: TGTGCCAGCAGTTTAAAGGGGGGCCGTATTCAGCCCCAGCATTTT; CDR3: CASSLKGGRIQPQHF
V: TRBV6-5; size: few; J: TRBJ2-7; D: -; DNA: TGTGCCAGCAGTTATGATGGGGCAGCTAGCGACTACGAGCAGTACTTC; CDR3: CASSYDGAASDYEQYF
V: TRBV15; size: -; J: TRBJ2-7; D: TRBD1; DNA: TGTGCCACCAGCAGGGGACAGGGGCGCGAGCAGTACTTC; CDR3: CATSRGQGREQYF
V: TRBV29-1; size: few; J: TRBJ2-1; D: -; DNA: TGCAGCGTTGAAGTGGTAGGTTTGAGGTTCTTC; CDR3: CSVEVVGLRFF
V: TRBV29-1; size: few; J: TRBJ1-2; D: -; DNA: TGCAGCGTCGAAAAGACATTCGCCTATGGCTACACCTTC; CDR3: CSVEKTFAYGYTF
V: TRBV28; size: -; J: TRBJ1-2; D: -; DNA: TGTGCCAGCAACGAGGGCTATGGCTACACCTTC; CDR3: CASNEGYGYTF
V: TRBV11-2; size: -; J: TRBJ2-3; D: TRBD2; DNA: TGTGCCAGCAGCTCCCTAGCGGGAGACGCGTATTTT; CDR3: CASSSLAGDAYF
V: TRBV7-9; size: -; J: TRBJ2-7; D: TRBD1; DNA: TGTGCCAGCAGCCCCGGGACAGGGGTCGGCTACGAGCAGTACTTC; CDR3: CASSPGTGVGYEQYF
V: TRBV6-6; size: -; J: TRBJ2-3; D: -; DNA: TGTGCCAGCACAGGGGATGACAGATACGCGTATTTT; CDR3: CASTGDDRYAYF
V: TRBV6-5; size: few; J: TRBJ1-2; D: -; DNA: TGTGCCAGCAGTTCATCTGGGGCAGGACGGGGCTACACCTTC; CDR3: CASSSSGAGRGYTF
V: TRBV13; size: -; J: TRBJ2-4; D: -; DNA: TGTGCCAGCAGCTTAGGCCTGGGGGAGGCGGCCAAAAACATTCAGTACTTC; CDR3: CASSLGLGEAAKNIQYF
V: TRBV12-3/TRBV12-4; size: -; J: TRBJ2-7; D: -; DNA: TGTGCCAGCAGTTTAGAATTGGTCTACAATGAGCAGTACTTC; CDR3: CASSLELVYNEQYF
V: TRBV5-1; size: -; J: TRBJ2-1; D: -; DNA: TGCGCCAGCAGCTTGCCGAGCTCCCACAATGAGCAGTTCTTC; CDR3: CASSLPSSHNEQFF
V: TRBV29-1; size: -; J: TRBJ2-7; D: -; DNA: TGCAGCGGGGTACAGAAGACACCTCTAGATGAGCAGTACTTC; CDR3: CSGVQKTPLDEQYF
V: TRBV12-3/TRBV12-4; size: -; J: TRBJ1-5; D: TRBD1; DNA: TGTGCCAGCAGCCCACTTGGGGGACAGGGTTCTCAGCCCCAGCATTTT; CDR3: CASSPLGGQGSQPQHF
V: TRBV9; size: few; J: TRBJ2-5; D: -; DNA: TGTGCCAGCAGCGTAGGTACAGGGAGAGAGACCCAGTACTTC; CDR3: CASSVGTGRETQYF
V: TRBV5-1; size: -; J: TRBJ2-7; D: -; DNA: TGTGCCAGCAGCTTTAGGACAGCTTACGAGCAGTACTTC; CDR3: CASSFRTAYEQYF
V: TRBV20-1; size: -; J: TRBJ2-5; D: TRBD2; DNA: TGCAGTGCTTTGAGCGGGGGGCCCCAAGAGACCCAGTACTTC; CDR3: CSALSGGPQETQYF